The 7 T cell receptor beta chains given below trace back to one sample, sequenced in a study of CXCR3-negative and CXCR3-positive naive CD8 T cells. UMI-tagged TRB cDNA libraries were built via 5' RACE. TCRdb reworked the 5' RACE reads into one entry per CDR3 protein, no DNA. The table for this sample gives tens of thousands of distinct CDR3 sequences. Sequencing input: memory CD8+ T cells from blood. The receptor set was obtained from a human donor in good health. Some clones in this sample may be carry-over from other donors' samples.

This CDR3 reads CASSSSDSANYEQYF. The rearrangement joins TRBV6-5 to TRBJ2-7; TCRdb names TRBD1, which stays unverified in the absence of DNA. From germline, CDR1 is MNHEY and CDR2 SVGAGI. The length of the CDR3 is 15 residues.

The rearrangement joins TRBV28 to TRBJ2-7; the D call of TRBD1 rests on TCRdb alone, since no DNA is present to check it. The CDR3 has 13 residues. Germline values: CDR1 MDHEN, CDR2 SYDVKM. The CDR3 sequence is CASSPGVGYEQYF.

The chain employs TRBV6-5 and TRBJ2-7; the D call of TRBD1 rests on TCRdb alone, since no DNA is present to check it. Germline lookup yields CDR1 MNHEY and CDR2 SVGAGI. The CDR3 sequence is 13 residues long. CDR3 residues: CASTGGGGYEQYF.

CDR3 region: CASSLSQAFGYTF. The chain joins TRBV12-3 or TRBV12-4 to TRBJ1-2. The CDR3 contains 13 residues.

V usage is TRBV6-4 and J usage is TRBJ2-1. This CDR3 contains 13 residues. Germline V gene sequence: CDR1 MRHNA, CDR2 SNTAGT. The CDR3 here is CASSDSYVDEQFF.

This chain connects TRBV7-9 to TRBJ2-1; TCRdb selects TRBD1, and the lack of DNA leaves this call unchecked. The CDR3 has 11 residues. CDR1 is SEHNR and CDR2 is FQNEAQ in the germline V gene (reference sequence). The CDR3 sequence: CASSERGDLFF.

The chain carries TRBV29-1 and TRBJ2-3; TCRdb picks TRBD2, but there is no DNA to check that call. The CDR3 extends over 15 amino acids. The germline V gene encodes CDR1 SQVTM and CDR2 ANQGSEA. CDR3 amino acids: CSATSRGAVTDTQYF.